Given below is one T cell receptor beta chain in context. This receptor's antigen is unknown. Per-base qualities were not stored, and no clone one base away is much larger. This entry comes from a study of beta chain features in type 1 diabetes (dated by TCRdb to the late 2010s). General notes on the study: Mean age, gender distribution, total cell number and subset yield were not different between patients and healthy donors. Across all samples, roughly 110,000,000 sorted cells were examined, and cell number per subset correlated strongly with RNA yield. The study compared TCRB repertoires of sorted circulating CD4+ T cell subsets between recently diagnosed type 1 diabetes patients and matched healthy donors. Naive and central memory subsets were obtained from all 30 or so donors, but regulatory and stem cell-like memory subsets were isolated from only 8 patients and roughly eight healthy donors. Summary of the overall study and its limitations: A moderate but significant shortening of TCRB CDR3 length was observed in type 1 diabetes patients in all four CD4+ subsets. PCR may preferentially amplify shorter templates, but because patient and control samples were amplified and corrected together, any resulting skew would affect both groups equally. Naive, central memory and regulatory TCRB repertoires appeared more similar among patients than among healthy donors. Because cDNA was sequenced instead of genomic DNA, activated cells with high expression could be over-represented, although the groups did not differ in activation or CD3 levels. Fewer insertions and more nucleotide deletions at VDJ recombination sites were observed in patients with type 1 diabetes, implying thymic rearrangement abnormalities. Only small numbers of individuals were included in the HLA sub-analyses, which left unresolved whether HLA type had any influence on TCRB rearrangement.

A single peripheral blood draw of 95 to 150 mL on average was collected from each donor into heparinised tubes. Using a panel that included CD45RO, CCR7, CD25, CD127, CD95 and CD27, naive, central memory, regulatory and stem cell-like memory CD4+ T cells were sorted on a BD FACSAria II. All sorted populations exceeded 98% purity. PBMCs were isolated right away by Lymphoprep density gradient centrifugation and were stained directly, without culture. To minimize batch effects, samples were stained and sorted in pairs, one healthy donor with one patient per experiment. V was cut back by 5 bases and J by 3 bases, leaving a gap of 7 bases between them. Reading the germline V gene gives CDR1 MDHEN and CDR2 SYDVKM. The CDR3, cysteine through phenylalanine, is 12 amino acids long. Only the CDR3 portion is preserved as DNA: 36 bases, with reading frame beginning at the first base. The entire isolated RNA was reverse transcribed using the High Capacity cDNA Reverse Transcription Kit, and thus expressed TCRB transcripts were sequenced. Deep immunoSEQ sequencing was performed on naive, central memory and regulatory T cell samples, with an average of roughly 3.6 million total reads per sample. After sorted cells were lysed in RLT buffer, RNA was extracted with DNase-treated RNeasy Micro or Mini kits, with the choice depending on cell number. Each cell subset was processed separately to prevent cross-contamination, with patient and healthy donor samples processed together. TCRB sequences were amplified from cDNA with the immunoSEQ multiplex PCR, producing 87-bp fragments spanning the CDR3 region. Sequencing of the amplicons was done on the Illumina HiSeq platform. In the original analysis: Synthetic template baselines were used to correct PCR bias computationally, reads within Hamming distance 2 were collapsed together, and singletons that could not be merged were discarded. Reads were aligned to IMGT to assign V, D and J genes, CDR3 length, and insertions or deletions at six rearrangement sites. Within each subset, clonotype counts were normalized to the number of sorted cells before true diversity and Gini coefficients were calculated with the tcR R package. Repertoire sharing was quantified using the overlap coefficient calculated on TCRB nucleotide sequences. Out-of-frame TCRB sequences from naive cells were analyzed to stand in for the pre-selection repertoire. The clones in this table, taken by TCRdb from immuneACCESS, are in-frame only. Not every clone is retained; where verified, under half of the shortfall comes from an unresolved V gene, and the cause of the rest is unknown. The V and J calls and the clone size are those of that table, but D and trimming were determined from the DNA. The sample table lists 250,000 or so clones, roughly two thirds of them with a count of one. The top ten constitute approximately 0.053% of the sample.

The sample taken for sequencing was naive CD4+ T cells from blood. This specimen's cell subset or site label, interpreted: true naive CD4+ T cells. This TCR derives from a man aged 30-40 years in good health. Recombination connected TRBV28 to TRBJ2-5; no D gene can be assigned with confidence. The sequenced DNA is TGTGCCAGCAGTCCCCCTAAAGAGACCCAGTACTTC. Its translation reads: CASSPPKETQYF.